The present T cell receptor beta chain was sequenced within a study of brain metastases from non-small cell lung cancer. Study-level points and caveats: T-cell infiltration was lower in brain metastases than primaries (P < 0.001). Brain metastases shared most TCR repertoire with primaries, with sparse T cells. Expanded T-cell clones appeared in approximately 64% of brain metastases over primaries.

As for this clone: Its antigen is currently unknown.

This CDR3 is built from 17 residues. The germline V gene has CDR1 MGHRA and CDR2 YSYEKL. Trimming at V came to 1 base and at J to 3 bases, leaving 2 bases not matched to a gene. Libraries were prepared by immunoSEQ multiplex PCR; TCRdb keeps only in-frame clonotypes and omits some of them. The sample gives over 3,500 clones, roughly four fifths of which show up once; 7.8% is in the top ten. This TCR came from a donor older than 35 with non-small cell lung cancer. Sequencing was done on a sample of primary lung tumor tissue. The V call is TRBV4-1, the J call TRBJ2-6, with TRBD1 matching over 11 bases. The CDR3 bases are TGCGCCAGCAGCCAAGGGACAGGGGGCGTTGGGGCCAACGTCCTGACTTTC. It codes for CASSQGTGGVGANVLTF.